This passage covers 20 T cell receptor beta chains from one sample sequenced in a study of T cell responses to AZD1222 COVID-19 vaccine. Sequencing was performed with immunoSEQ multiplex PCR; in TCRdb, only in-frame clones are kept and a portion is missing. The profile shows about 97,000 clones, about 88% of them singletons. Material: peripheral blood, obtained on day 0 of AZD1222 vaccination. The receptors here all came from an adult in good health.

This clone was observed a single time. The V and J genes are TRBV6-5 and TRBJ1-1; 8 positions agree with TRBD1. Germline CDR1 MNHEY, CDR2 SVGAGI. This CDR3 is 15 amino acids long. Trimming removed 4 bases from V and 2 bases from J; junction bases left unmatched: 6. DNA of the CDR3: TGTGCCAGCAGTTTACCCGGGACAGGTAACACTGAAGCTTTCTTT. The encoded protein is CASSLPGTGNTEAFF.

J is TRBJ2-5 and V is TRBV9, with 7 bases identical to TRBD2. V shed 0 bases, J shed 4 bases, and the junction held 6 bases outside the gene matches. Looked up from germline, CDR1 is SGDLS and CDR2 is YYNGEE. The CDR3 has 15 residues. The CDR3 loop reads CASSVEGEGLETQYF. The CDR3 coding sequence is TGTGCCAGCAGCGTAGAAGGGGAGGGGTTAGAGACCCAGTACTTC. Drawing the rest from reference TRBV9 and TRBJ2-5, the complete variable domain is DSGVTQTPKHLITATGQRVTLRCSPRSGDLSVYWYQQSLDQGLQFLIQYYNGEERAKGNILERFSAQQFPDLHSELNLSSLELGDSALYFCASSVEGEGLETQYFGPGTRLLVL.

The gene calls are TRBV10-2 and TRBJ2-2; TRBD2 matches at 14 bases. Germline V CDR1 and CDR2: WSHSY, SAAADI. The junction had 4 bases not matched to a gene; V was cut back by 5 bases and J by 2 bases. The CDR3 is 17 amino acids. The DNA for the CDR3 is TGCGCCAGCAGTTCGACTAGCGGGGGGGCCAACACCGGGGAGCTGTTTTTT. Amino acid sequence: CASSSTSGGANTGELFF.

The count of this clone is one. This rearrangement joins TRBV30 to TRBJ1-5, with D possibly matching TRBD1 (5 bases). The V gene lost 2 bases and the J gene lost 7 bases, with 15 bases spanning the gap. The germline V gene encodes CDR1 GTSNPN and CDR2 SVGIG (reference sequence). The CDR3 is 14 amino acids. The CDR3 DNA reads as TGTGCCTGGAGTCAGGGACGGACGTGGCAGCCCCAGCATTTT. This codes for CAWSQGRTWQPQHF.

The chain joins TRBV28 to TRBJ1-2; D is undetermined. CDR3 length equals 13 residues. Per germline, CDR1 MDHEN and CDR2 SYDVKM. V gave up 6 bases and J gave up 8 bases, with 16 bases separating them. The CDR3 spells CASSPDGLWGYTF. The CDR3 DNA follows: TGTGCCAGCAGCCCCGACGGACTTTGGGGCTACACCTTC.

This chain uses TRBV18 with TRBJ2-5; 9 positions match TRBD1. This CDR3 is built from 14 residues. J was trimmed by 4 bases and V by 4 bases; bases with no gene match: 4. The V gene's germline CDR1 is KGHSH and CDR2 LQKENI. CDR3 amino acids: CASSRDRDPETQYF. The CDR3 DNA follows: TGTGCCAGCTCACGGGACAGGGATCCAGAGACCCAGTACTTC.

J is TRBJ1-3 and V is TRBV19, with D tentatively TRBD1 (6 bases). V was shortened by 6 bases and J by 1 base, with 10 bases between the two germline ends. There are 14 residues in the CDR3. Germline CDR1 is LNHDA and CDR2 is SQIVND (reference sequence). The CDR3 DNA sequence: TGTGCCAGTAGAGCAACAGGGTCTGGAAACACCATATATTTT. It specifies CASRATGSGNTIYF. The full variable domain, its missing parts supplied by reference TRBV19 and TRBJ1-3, is DGGITQSPKYLFRKEGQNVTLSCEQNLNHDAMYWYRQDPGQGLRLIYYSQIVNDFQKGDIAEGYSVSREKKESFPLTVTSAQKNPTAFYLCASRATGSGNTIYFGEGSWLTVV.

The chain recombines TRBV6-1 with TRBJ1-3; TRBD1 agrees at 7 bases. CDR1 MNHNS and CDR2 SASEGT come from the germline V gene. The length of the CDR3 is 15 residues. Trimming cost V 1 base and J 4 bases; bases outside gene matches: 4. The CDR3 DNA reads as TGTGCCAGCAGTGAAGGGGACAGATGGGGAAACACCATATATTTT. Protein product: CASSEGDRWGNTIYF.

The rearrangement links TRBV28 to TRBJ1-5; D call uncertain. CDR3 length: 16 residues. Germline lookup yields CDR1 MDHEN and CDR2 SYDVKM. Trimming pared 6 bases from V and 5 bases from J, leaving 20 bases between. CDR3 sequence (DNA): TGTGCCAGCAGCTTGTCGCTTTACGGGGATCATCAGCCCCAGCATTTT. Protein product: CASSLSLYGDHQPQHF.

The chain links TRBV15 to TRBJ2-6; D might be TRBD1 (5 bases). The CDR3 totals 16 residues. Germline CDR1 reads LNHNV; CDR2 reads YYDKDF (reference sequence). V was pared by 0 bases and J by 2 bases, with 8 bases between. In DNA, the CDR3 is TGTGCCACCAGCAGAGAGTCAGGGACTGGGGCCAACGTCCTGACTTTC. This gives the protein CATSRESGTGANVLTF.

V usage is TRBV21-1 and J usage is TRBJ2-7; the D call in the table, TRBD1, was not verified against the DNA. TRBV21-1 constitutes a pseudogene. This CDR3 spans 17 amino acids. CDR3 residues: CASSKDREQGVHYEQYF. The CDR3 bases are TGTGCCAGCAGCAAAGATCGGGAACAGGGGGTCCACTACGAGCAGTACTTC.

The chain combines TRBV4-1 with TRBJ2-3, with 8 bases aligning to TRBD2. CDR3 length: 17 amino acids. V lost 0 bases to trimming and J lost 2 bases; unmatched junction nucleotides: 7. In germline, CDR1 is MGHRA, CDR2 YSYEKL. The CDR3, as DNA: TGCGCCAGCAGCCAAGATCGAGGCGGGGGGTCCACAGATACGCAGTATTTT. Residues: CASSQDRGGGSTDTQYF.

The gene calls are TRBV29-1 and TRBJ1-1; D not resolved. The germline gives CDR1 SQVTM, CDR2 ANQGSEA. This CDR3 contains 12 residues. The V end lost 4 bases, the J end lost 4 bases, and 10 bases lay between the germline ends. Here the CDR3 DNA reads TGCAGCGTTGTCTGGGAGAGCACTGAAGCTTTCTTT. This translates into CSVVWESTEAFF.

The V call is TRBV28, the J call TRBJ1-2, with 8 bases lining up with TRBD1. Unmatched junction bases numbered 8, after V lost 6 bases and J lost 5 bases. The germline CDR1 and CDR2 sequences are MDHEN and SYDVKM. The CDR3 loop spans 14 amino acids. This chain's CDR3 is CASSLPGGGYGYTF. DNA of the CDR3: TGTGCCAGCAGCCTCCCAGGGGGCGGGTATGGCTACACCTTC.

This rearrangement joins TRBV28 to TRBJ2-7; D is undetermined. CDR1 MDHEN and CDR2 SYDVKM come from the germline V gene. With 4 bases removed from V and 2 bases from J, the gap between germline ends came to 6 bases. The CDR3 is 12 amino acids. CDR3 region: CASSWSTYEQYF. The CDR3 DNA is TGTGCCAGCAGTTGGTCTACCTACGAGCAGTACTTC.

The chain links TRBV6-2 or TRBV6-3 to TRBJ2-7; 11 nucleotides agree with TRBD2. The CDR3 loop spans 15 amino acids. The V gene's germline CDR1 is MNHEY and CDR2 SVGEGT. V lost 4 bases and J lost 4; bases outside the gene matches: 6. CDR3 in amino acids: CASSSRLAGPYEQYF. Here the CDR3 DNA reads TGTGCCAGCAGTTCTCGACTAGCGGGGCCATACGAGCAGTACTTC.

This clone was detected only once. V gene TRBV30 combines with J gene TRBJ1-2; tentatively, D is TRBD1 (5 bases). The CDR3 length is 11 residues. Germline-derived CDR1 and CDR2 are GTSNPN and SVGIG (reference sequence). Trimming removed 4 bases at V and 7 bases at J, with 10 bases between. The CDR3 sequence is CAWTSGLGYTF. The CDR3 region has the DNA TGTGCCTGGACTTCGGGGCTTGGCTACACCTTC. Together with reference TRBV30 and TRBJ1-2, the CDR3 gives the full variable domain: SQTIHQWPATLVQPVGSPLSLECTVEGTSNPNLYWYRQAAGRGLQLLFYSVGIGQISSEVPQNLSASRPQDRQFILSSKKLLLSDSGFYLCAWTSGLGYTFGSGTRLTVV.

The chain links TRBV7-8 to TRBJ2-2; 10 bases line up with TRBD1. V trimming: 5 bases; J trimming: 5 bases; junction bases outside the gene matches: 8. The CDR3 is 16 amino acids. The germline V gene encodes CDR1 SGHVS and CDR2 FQNEAQ. The CDR3 loop reads CASSRPSGQGTGELFF. CDR3 in DNA: TGTGCCAGCAGCCGACCATCGGGACAGGGGACCGGGGAGCTGTTTTTT.

The CDR3 loop reads CASSAPNSPLHF. The CDR3 bases are TGTGCCAGCAGTGCCCCTAATTCACCCCTCCACTTT. The chain combines TRBV27 with TRBJ1-6; no clear D. With 5 bases removed from V and 6 bases from J, the gap between germline ends came to 5 bases. The CDR3 runs 12 residues. The germline V gene has CDR1 MNHEY and CDR2 SMNVEV (reference sequence).

In this sample, this clone turned up a few times. CDR3 sequence: CASSWTGSGYTF. The DNA of the CDR3 is TGCGCCAGCAGCTGGACAGGGTCTGGCTACACCTTC. The genes are TRBV5-1 and TRBJ1-2; 8 nucleotides agree with TRBD1. The CDR3 spans 12 residues. Germline V gives CDR1 SGHRS, CDR2 YFSETQ. V lost 3 bases to trimming and J lost 7 bases; unmatched junction nucleotides: 2. Supplemented by reference TRBV5-1 and TRBJ1-2, the full variable domain reads KAGVTQTPRYLIKTRGQQVTLSCSPISGHRSVSWYQQTPGQGLQFLFEYFSETQRNKGNFPGRFSGRQFSNSRSEMNVSTLELGDSALYLCASSWTGSGYTFGSGTRLTVV.